The text below deals with one T cell receptor (beta chain). What it recognizes is unknown. The sample is drawn from a study of shared clonotypes between healthy human individuals. The CDR3 loop spans 9 amino acids. The germline CDR1 and CDR2 sequences are SQVTM and ANQGSEA. V was pared by 7 bases and J by 14 bases, with 14 bases between. Naive CD8 cells lacked CD45RO and underwent positive selection for CCR7, leaving out terminally differentiated effector memory CD45RA+ cells. Donors, healthy HIV-negative adults, lacked recent acute infections or vaccinations. Assay used: immunoSEQ multiplex PCR; TCRdb lists only in-frame clones, some missing. This table holds around 2,000,000 clones, about 94% found once. Study findings and constraints: When naive CD4 clonotypes were compared across a handful of donors, about 5% were shared.

V is TRBV29-1 and J is TRBJ1-2; D is undetermined. Sequenced input: naive CD8+ T cells sorted from blood. This clonotype was obtained from a man aged 18 to 29 in good health. CDR3 region: CSAGLPGTF. DNA of the CDR3: TGCAGCGCTGGACTGCCCGGGACCTTC.